The sample holds a few counts of the clone carrying this T cell receptor (beta chain). TCRdb used MiXCR to reprocess the RT-PCR reads, holding one entry per CDR3 protein. The sample has more than 550,000 distinct CDR3 sequences; 13% to 15% are singletons. The CDR3 totals 13 residues. Trimming took 5 bases from V and 5 from J; bases not matched to a gene: 6. From germline, CDR1 is DFQATT and CDR2 SNEGSKA (reference sequence). This sequence originates from a female donor in good health, serving as a healthy control. Sequenced sample: memory CD4+ T cells from blood. V usage is TRBV20-1 and J usage is TRBJ1-2, with 9 bases matching TRBD1. The chain's CDR3 is CSAGTGKLYGYTF. CDR3 nucleotide sequence: TGCAGTGCTGGGACAGGGAAATTATATGGCTACACCTTC.